This T cell receptor beta chain was sequenced in a study of T cells in Graves' hyperthyroidism and ophthalmopathy. Germline values: CDR1 SQVTM, CDR2 ANQGSEA. V was shortened by 6 bases and J by 4 bases, with 9 bases between the two germline ends. CDR3 length: 11 amino acids. RNA transcripts were the template for amplifying TCR beta CDR3 regions. During a first-round RT-PCR of the TCR CDR3, the HTBI primer set was used. TCRdb independently ran MiXCR on the multiplex PCR reads; one entry per CDR3 protein. The sample lists nearly 600,000 distinct CDR3 sequences; 14% were seen once. This clonotype came up a few times. Patients having uncontrolled infection, another autoimmune disease, pregnancy or lactation were not included. On the basis of clinical symptoms, serum thyroxine and TRAb, thyroid ultrasound and orbital computed tomography, diagnoses were made. Using around 10 ml of fresh peripheral blood, PBMCs were prepared.

Sequencing was carried out using blood. The receptor's source is a woman aged 18-35 years with Graves' ophthalmopathy. This chain joins TRBV29-1 and TRBJ1-1, with D uncertain. This CDR3 is CSVEGGTEAFF. DNA for the CDR3: TGCAGCGTCGAGGGAGGCACTGAAGCTTTCTTT.